One and the same sample provided the 24 T cell receptor beta chains below, sequenced in a study of identical twins. TCRdb reprocessed the 5' RACE reads with MiXCR, giving one entry per CDR3 protein. The top ten clones hold around 0.9% of a sample with 500,000 to 600,000 distinct CDR3 sequences, about 20% of them seen once. This sample also appeared in a second study, on T cells expressing NK-cell markers.

The sample was CD4+ T cells sorted from blood. These receptors were collected from a woman between 18 and 30 years old in good health.

In this sample, this clonotype turned up a few times. This chain uses TRBV6-1 with TRBJ2-7; 11 bases are shared with TRBD1. Germline CDR1 is MNHNS and CDR2 is SASEGT. V was pared by 6 bases and J by 5 bases, with 6 bases of the junction left unmatched. The CDR3 spans 14 residues. The CDR3 loop reads CASSRGQGVNEQYF. CDR3 nucleotide sequence: TGTGCCAGCAGCAGGGGACAGGGGGTTAACGAGCAGTACTTC.

V usage is TRBV29-1 and J usage is TRBJ2-1, with unresolved D. Germline assignment: CDR1 SQVTM and CDR2 ANQGSEA. The CDR3 covers 12 residues. The ends were cut back, 3 bases at V and 4 bases at J, with 7 bases in the middle. CDR3 bases: TGCAGCGTTGATAAGGCTTACAATGAGCAGTTCTTC. This encodes CSVDKAYNEQFF.

The chain couples TRBV20-1 to TRBJ2-1; 10 nucleotides align to TRBD2. This CDR3 region has 14 residues. J gave up 8 bases and V 4 bases, and 8 bases lay outside the gene matches. Germline loops: CDR1 DFQATT, CDR2 SNEGSKA (reference sequence). CDR3 sequence reads: CSATAGGPRDEQFF. Written as DNA, the CDR3 is TGCAGTGCTACAGCGGGAGGGCCGAGAGATGAGCAGTTCTTC.

This rearrangement joins TRBV3-1 to TRBJ2-1; D is possibly TRBD2 (6 bases). CDR3 length equals 15 residues. Trimming left V 4 bases short and J 5 bases short, with 15 bases between. The V gene's germline CDR1 is LGHDT and CDR2 YNNKEL (reference sequence). The chain's CDR3 is CASSRRDSTDNEQFF. CDR3 in DNA: TGTGCCAGCAGCCGCCGGGACTCGACTGACAATGAGCAGTTCTTC.

This clonotype showed up just a few times. The chain has TRBV3-1 and TRBJ1-5, with D perhaps matching TRBD1 (6 bases). This CDR3 is 14 amino acids long. Trimming pared 5 bases from V and 4 bases from J, leaving 12 bases between. From germline, CDR1 is LGHDT and CDR2 YNNKEL (reference sequence). The CDR3 sequence: CASSTGGHNQPQHF. Written as DNA, the CDR3 is TGTGCCAGCAGCACCGGGGGACATAATCAGCCCCAGCATTTT.

The V and J genes are TRBV20-1 and TRBJ2-4; TRBD2 aligns across 10 bases. The germline gives CDR1 DFQATT, CDR2 SNEGSKA (reference sequence). V lost 6 bases to trimming and J lost 0 bases; unmatched junction nucleotides: 11. This CDR3 region has 17 residues. The CDR3 DNA is TGCAGTGCCACTTCTAGCGGGGGAAGACTAGCCAAAAACATTCAGTACTTC. Protein sequence: CSATSSGGRLAKNIQYF.

This chain links TRBV6-5 with TRBJ1-1, with a weak D call TRBD1 (5 bases). V shed 2 bases and J shed 7 bases, with 14 bases lying between them. This CDR3 spans 14 amino acids. Per germline, CDR1 MNHEY and CDR2 SVGAGI. Here the CDR3 DNA reads TGTGCCAGCAGTTACGGGGCGGGAGGGCATGAAGCTTTCTTT. This translates into CASSYGAGGHEAFF.

The sample holds a few counts of this clonotype. V usage is TRBV10-3 and J usage is TRBJ2-5; D gene unclear. From germline, CDR1 is ENHRY and CDR2 SYGVKD. The CDR3 length is 17 residues. V gave up 8 bases and J gave up 0 bases, with 22 bases separating them. The CDR3 sequence: CAIQPTPEEADQETQYF. CDR3 nucleotide sequence: TGTGCCATCCAGCCTACTCCAGAAGAGGCAGACCAAGAGACCCAGTACTTC.

The chain has TRBV20-1 and TRBJ1-1, with TRBD1 matching 9 bases. The CDR3 consists of 13 residues. J lost 2 bases, V lost 6 bases, and 4 bases had no gene match. Germline CDR1 and CDR2: DFQATT and SNEGSKA (reference sequence). The CDR3 reads CSARDRANTEAFF. In DNA form, the CDR3 reads TGCAGTGCCAGGGACAGGGCAAACACTGAAGCTTTCTTT.

This clonotype was recorded at least ten times. The chain links TRBV12-3 or TRBV12-4 to TRBJ2-1; TRBD1 aligns across 8 bases. There are 13 residues in the CDR3. V dropped 1 base and J dropped 8; count of bases not matched to a gene: 1. CDR3 protein: CASSLDRGDEQFF. CDR3 in DNA: TGTGCCAGCAGTTTAGACAGGGGGGATGAGCAGTTCTTC.

The chain uses TRBV7-8 and TRBJ2-5; 7 bases map to TRBD2. CDR1 and CDR2 from the germline V gene are SGHVS and FQNEAQ. The V segment lost 5 bases and the J segment 5 bases; nucleotides outside the gene matches: 11. The CDR3 is made up of 15 amino acids. Here the CDR3 DNA reads TGTGCCAGCAGCCTAGGGAGGGGAGGCTGGGAGACCCAGTACTTC. Protein: CASSLGRGGWETQYF.

This clonotype was counted a few times. The gene calls are TRBV12-5 and TRBJ1-2, with 7 bases fitting TRBD1. Germline assignment: CDR1 LGHNT and CDR2 FRNRAP. CDR3 length: 13 amino acids. V gave up 7 bases and J gave up 3 bases; unmatched junction bases: 5. This CDR3 is CASDPGQHYGYTF. Here the CDR3 DNA reads TGTGCTAGTGACCCGGGACAGCACTATGGCTACACCTTC. The full variable domain, with the rest looked up from reference TRBV12-5 and TRBJ1-2, is DARVTQTPRHKVTEMGQEVTMRCQPILGHNTVFWYRQTMMQGLELLAYFRNRAPLDDSGMPKDRFSAEMPDATLATLKIQPSEPRDSAVYFCASDPGQHYGYTFGSGTRLTVV.

This clonotype has a single count. The chain recombines TRBV20-1 with TRBJ2-7; the D is unclear. The CDR3 length is 14 residues. The V end was cut by 6 bases, the J end by 3 bases, with 18 bases between. The germline CDR1 and CDR2 sequences are DFQATT and SNEGSKA (reference sequence). CDR3 sequence reads: CSAVKHRGGYEQYF. In nucleotides, the CDR3 is TGCAGTGCCGTCAAGCACAGAGGTGGCTACGAGCAGTACTTC.

This clonotype was detected a few times. The rearrangement uses TRBV20-1 and TRBJ2-5; D unclear. In germline, CDR1 is DFQATT, CDR2 SNEGSKA (reference sequence). V was trimmed by 1 base and J by 5 bases, leaving 5 bases between them. The length of the CDR3 is 11 residues. The CDR3 loop is CSARGSETQYF. In nucleotides, the CDR3 is TGCAGTGCTAGAGGGTCTGAGACCCAGTACTTC.

This clonotype has just a few counts. V and J are TRBV6-1 and TRBJ1-5, with 7 bases lining up with TRBD1. This CDR3 has 15 amino acids. CDR1 and CDR2 from the germline V gene are MNHNS and SASEGT. The ends lost 6 bases at V and 2 bases at J; junction bases unmatched: 7. CDR3 in amino acids: CASRVGTVGNQPQHF. In DNA form, the CDR3 reads TGTGCCAGCAGAGTAGGGACAGTGGGCAATCAGCCCCAGCATTTT.

The chain's CDR3 is CASSSLGGGINYGYTF. The CDR3, as DNA: TGTGCCAGCAGCTCCCTCGGAGGGGGGATTAACTATGGCTACACCTTC. The rearrangement joins TRBV7-2 to TRBJ1-2, with a possible D match to TRBD1 (6 bases). CDR1 is SGHTA, CDR2 FQGNSA, per germline. The CDR3 loop spans 16 amino acids. Trimming removed 4 bases from V and 1 base from J, with 16 bases in between.

This clonotype was detected a few times. The rearrangement joins TRBV2 to TRBJ2-7, with D uncertain. The CDR3 has 14 residues. With 7 bases removed from V and 0 bases from J, the gap between germline ends came to 13 bases. CDR1 and CDR2 from the germline V gene are SNHLY and FYNNEI. The CDR3, as DNA: TGTGCCAGCAAGGTCAGGCTTGACTCCTACGAGCAGTACTTC. Its translation: CASKVRLDSYEQYF.

This clonotype was picked up a small number of times. The gene calls are TRBV7-2 and TRBJ2-3, with 10 bases fitting TRBD2. Per germline, CDR1 SGHTA and CDR2 FQGNSA. The CDR3 extends over 16 amino acids. V shed 6 bases, J shed 1 base, and the junction held 7 bases outside the gene matches. In DNA, the CDR3 is TGTGCCAGCAGACTCCTCCTAGCGGGGGGCACAGATACGCAGTATTTT. This sequence encodes CASRLLLAGGTDTQYF.

This clonotype was picked up a small number of times. This chain uses TRBV7-9 with TRBJ2-2; D unclear. V was clipped by 7 bases and J by 4 bases, with 13 bases between them. Per the germline V gene, CDR1 is SEHNR and CDR2 is FQNEAQ (reference sequence). This CDR3 is 14 amino acids long. The chain's CDR3 is CASIYPPGTGELFF. CDR3 DNA: TGTGCCAGCATATATCCCCCGGGCACCGGGGAGCTGTTTTTT.

In its sample, this clonotype was seen a few times. This rearrangement joins TRBV5-6 to TRBJ2-2; 7 bases agree with TRBD2. J gave up 4 bases and V 1 base, and 4 bases lay outside the gene matches. The CDR3 is 15 residues long. Germline-derived CDR1 and CDR2 are SGHDT and YYEEEE. CDR3 sequence: CASSLQAGATGELFF. CDR3 in DNA: TGTGCCAGCAGCTTGCAGGCGGGAGCCACCGGGGAGCTGTTTTTT. Full variable domain (rest looked up from reference TRBV5-6 and TRBJ2-2): DAGVTQSPTHLIKTRGQQVTLRCSPKSGHDTVSWYQQALGQGPQFIFQYYEEEERQRGNFPDRFSGHQFPNYSSELNVNALLLGDSALYLCASSLQAGATGELFFGEGSRLTVL.

The chain has TRBV7-9 and TRBJ2-3; 11 bases map to TRBD2. CDR1 and CDR2 from the germline V gene are SEHNR and FQNEAQ (reference sequence). Losses at the gene ends were 4 bases for V and 6 bases for J; bases not matched to a gene: 9. This CDR3 comprises 16 residues. The CDR3 DNA sequence: TGTGCCAGCAGCTGGGTAGCGGGGGGGAGCGTGGATACGCAGTATTTT. Residues: CASSWVAGGSVDTQYF. The full variable domain, in which reference TRBV7-9 and TRBJ2-3 provide the parts outside the CDR3, is DTGVSQNPRHKITKRGQNVTFRCDPISEHNRLYWYRQTLGQGPEFLTYFQNEAQLEKSRLLSDRFSAERPKGSFSTLEIQRTEQGDSAMYLCASSWVAGGSVDTQYFGPGTRLTVL.

This sequence joins TRBV6-1 and TRBJ2-1; D might be TRBD1 (6 bases). Germline V gives CDR1 MNHNS, CDR2 SASEGT. The CDR3 is 12 residues long. V lost 7 bases and J 6 bases, leaving 10 bases between the germline ends. This chain's CDR3 is CASNRQVNEQFF. CDR3 DNA sequence: TGTGCCAGCAACCGACAGGTCAATGAGCAGTTCTTC.

This rearrangement joins TRBV20-1 to TRBJ1-4; D is unresolved. The CDR3 contains 12 residues. The V end was cut by 7 bases, the J end by 0 bases, with 6 bases between. Germline V gene lookup returns CDR1 DFQATT and CDR2 SNEGSKA (reference sequence). CDR3 nucleotide sequence: TGCAGTGTCCAGGCAACTAATGAAAAACTGTTTTTT. As protein: CSVQATNEKLFF.

This clonotype was picked up a small number of times. The chain has TRBV12-3 or TRBV12-4 and TRBJ2-3; 7 bases agree with TRBD2. Unmatched junction bases numbered 12, after V lost 6 bases and J lost 6 bases. CDR3 length: 15 amino acids. Here the CDR3 DNA reads TGTGCCAGCAGACCCCCGGGCGGGAGAGTTGATACGCAGTATTTT. This translates into CASRPPGGRVDTQYF.